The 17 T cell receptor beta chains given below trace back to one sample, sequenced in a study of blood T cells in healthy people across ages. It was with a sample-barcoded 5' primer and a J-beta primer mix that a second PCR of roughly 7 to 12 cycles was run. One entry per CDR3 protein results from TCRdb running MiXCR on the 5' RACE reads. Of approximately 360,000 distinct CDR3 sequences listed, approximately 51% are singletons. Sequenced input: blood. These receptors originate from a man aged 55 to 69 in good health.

The chain's CDR3 is CASSASGGRQNTIYF. The CDR3 coding sequence is TGTGCCAGCAGCGCTTCAGGGGGCCGCCAAAACACCATATATTTT. The chain combines TRBV9 with TRBJ1-3, with 8 bases matching TRBD1. V was clipped by 3 bases and J by 6 bases; unmatched bases: 8. CDR1 and CDR2 (germline): SGDLS, YYNGEE. The CDR3 is 15 amino acids.

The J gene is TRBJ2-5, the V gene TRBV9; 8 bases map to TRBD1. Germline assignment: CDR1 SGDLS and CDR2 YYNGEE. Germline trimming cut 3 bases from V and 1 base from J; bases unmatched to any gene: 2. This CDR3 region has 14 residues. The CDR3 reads CASSATGGQETQYF. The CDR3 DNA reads TGTGCCAGCAGCGCTACAGGGGGCCAAGAGACCCAGTACTTC.

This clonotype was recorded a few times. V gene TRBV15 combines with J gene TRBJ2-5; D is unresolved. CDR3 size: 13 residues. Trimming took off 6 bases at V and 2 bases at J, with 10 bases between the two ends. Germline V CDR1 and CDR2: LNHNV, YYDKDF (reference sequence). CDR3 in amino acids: CATRSGVQETQYF. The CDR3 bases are TGTGCCACCAGGAGTGGGGTTCAAGAGACCCAGTACTTC.

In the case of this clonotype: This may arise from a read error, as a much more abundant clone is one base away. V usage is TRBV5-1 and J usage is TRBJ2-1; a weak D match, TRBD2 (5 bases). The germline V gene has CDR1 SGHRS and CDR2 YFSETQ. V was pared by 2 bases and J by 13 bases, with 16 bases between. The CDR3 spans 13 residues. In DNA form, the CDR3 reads TGCGCCAGCAGCTTTACTACCGGGGAGACCCAGTTCTTC. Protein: CASSFTTGETQFF.

The CDR3 DNA sequence: TGCGCCAGCAGTGACCAGCGGGAGAAGAATGAGCAGTTCTTC. Translated: CASSDQREKNEQFF. The chain carries TRBV10-1 and TRBJ2-1; 8 nucleotides agree with TRBD2. V shed 3 bases and J 7 bases; nucleotides not matched to a gene: 5. Germline loops: CDR1 WNHNN, CDR2 SYGVQD (reference sequence). This CDR3 region has 14 residues.

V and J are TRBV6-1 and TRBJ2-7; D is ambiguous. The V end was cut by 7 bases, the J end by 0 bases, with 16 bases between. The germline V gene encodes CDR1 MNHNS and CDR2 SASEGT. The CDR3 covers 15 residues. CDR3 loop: CASTKTEAASYEQYF. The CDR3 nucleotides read TGTGCCAGCACCAAGACCGAGGCGGCCTCCTACGAGCAGTACTTC.

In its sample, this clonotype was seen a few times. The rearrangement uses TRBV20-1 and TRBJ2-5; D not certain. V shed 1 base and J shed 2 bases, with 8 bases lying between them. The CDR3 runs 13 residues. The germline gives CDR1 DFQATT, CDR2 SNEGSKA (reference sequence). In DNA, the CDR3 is TGCAGTGCTAGAGTCGGAAATCAAGAGACCCAGTACTTC. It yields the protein CSARVGNQETQYF.

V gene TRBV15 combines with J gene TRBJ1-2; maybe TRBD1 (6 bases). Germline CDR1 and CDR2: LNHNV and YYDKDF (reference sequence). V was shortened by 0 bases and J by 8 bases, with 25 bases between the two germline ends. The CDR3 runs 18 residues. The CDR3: CATSRDLRRIGGANGYTF. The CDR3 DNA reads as TGTGCCACCAGCAGAGATCTCCGCCGAATAGGGGGGGCCAACGGCTACACCTTC.

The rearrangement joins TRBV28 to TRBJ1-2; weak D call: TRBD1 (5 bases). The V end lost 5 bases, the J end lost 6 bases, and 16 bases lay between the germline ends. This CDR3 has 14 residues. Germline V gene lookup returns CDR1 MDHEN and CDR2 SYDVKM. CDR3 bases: TGTGCCAGCAGTGTGGCAGGGAGTCCGAATGGCTACACCTTC. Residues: CASSVAGSPNGYTF.

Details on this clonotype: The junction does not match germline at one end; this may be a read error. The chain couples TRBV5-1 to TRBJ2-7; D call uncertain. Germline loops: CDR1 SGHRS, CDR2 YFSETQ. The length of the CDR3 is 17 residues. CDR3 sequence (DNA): TGCGCCAGCAGCTTGGGGGTGTCTGTCGAAAACCGCGACGACCAGTATTTC. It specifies CASSLGVSVENRDDQYF.

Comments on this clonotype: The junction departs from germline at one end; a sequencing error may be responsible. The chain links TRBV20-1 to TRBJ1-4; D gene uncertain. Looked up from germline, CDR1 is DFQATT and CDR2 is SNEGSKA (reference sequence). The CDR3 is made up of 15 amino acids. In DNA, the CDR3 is TGCGGTGCTCCTCCGCCCGGGCAGAAGAATGAAAAACTGTTTTTT. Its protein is CGAPPPGQKNEKLFF.

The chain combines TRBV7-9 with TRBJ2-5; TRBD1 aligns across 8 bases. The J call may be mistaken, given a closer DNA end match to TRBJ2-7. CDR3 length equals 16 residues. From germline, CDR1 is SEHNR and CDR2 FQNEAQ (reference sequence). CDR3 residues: CGLGRGDRLFYYEQYF. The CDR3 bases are TGTGGACTCGGCCGAGGGGACAGGCTTTTTTACTACGAGCAGTACTTC.

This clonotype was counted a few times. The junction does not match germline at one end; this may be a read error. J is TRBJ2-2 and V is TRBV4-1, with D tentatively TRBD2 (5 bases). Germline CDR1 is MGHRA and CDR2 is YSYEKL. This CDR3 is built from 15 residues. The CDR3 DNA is TGCGCCAGCAGCCAAGAAACCGTGAACACCGGGGAGCCGTTTTTT. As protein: CASSQETVNTGEPFF.

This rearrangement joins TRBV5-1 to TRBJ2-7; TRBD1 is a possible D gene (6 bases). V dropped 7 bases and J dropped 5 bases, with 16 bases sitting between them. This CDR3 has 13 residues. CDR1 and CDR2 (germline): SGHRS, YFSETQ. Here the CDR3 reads CASRAGDKNEQYF. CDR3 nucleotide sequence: TGCGCCAGCCGGGCTGGGGACAAGAACGAGCAGTACTTC.

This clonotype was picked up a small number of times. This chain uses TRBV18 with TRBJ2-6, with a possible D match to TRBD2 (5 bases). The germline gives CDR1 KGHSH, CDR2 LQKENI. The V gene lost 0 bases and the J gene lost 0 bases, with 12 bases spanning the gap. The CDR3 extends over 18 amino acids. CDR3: CASSPPEAHLSGANVLTF. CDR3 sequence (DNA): TGTGCCAGCTCACCACCGGAGGCCCACCTCTCTGGGGCCAACGTCCTGACTTTC.

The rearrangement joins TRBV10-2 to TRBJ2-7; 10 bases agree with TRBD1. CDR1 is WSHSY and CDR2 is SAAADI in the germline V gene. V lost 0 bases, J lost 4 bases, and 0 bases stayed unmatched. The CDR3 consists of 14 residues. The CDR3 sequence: CASSESGQGYEQYF. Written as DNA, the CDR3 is TGCGCCAGCAGTGAGTCGGGACAGGGGTACGAGCAGTACTTC.

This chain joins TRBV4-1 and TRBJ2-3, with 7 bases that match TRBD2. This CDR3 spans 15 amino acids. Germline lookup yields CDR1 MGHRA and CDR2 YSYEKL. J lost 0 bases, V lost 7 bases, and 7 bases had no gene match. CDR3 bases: TGCGCCAGCAATGGGGATAGCGGGAGCACAGATACGCAGTATTTT. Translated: CASNGDSGSTDTQYF.